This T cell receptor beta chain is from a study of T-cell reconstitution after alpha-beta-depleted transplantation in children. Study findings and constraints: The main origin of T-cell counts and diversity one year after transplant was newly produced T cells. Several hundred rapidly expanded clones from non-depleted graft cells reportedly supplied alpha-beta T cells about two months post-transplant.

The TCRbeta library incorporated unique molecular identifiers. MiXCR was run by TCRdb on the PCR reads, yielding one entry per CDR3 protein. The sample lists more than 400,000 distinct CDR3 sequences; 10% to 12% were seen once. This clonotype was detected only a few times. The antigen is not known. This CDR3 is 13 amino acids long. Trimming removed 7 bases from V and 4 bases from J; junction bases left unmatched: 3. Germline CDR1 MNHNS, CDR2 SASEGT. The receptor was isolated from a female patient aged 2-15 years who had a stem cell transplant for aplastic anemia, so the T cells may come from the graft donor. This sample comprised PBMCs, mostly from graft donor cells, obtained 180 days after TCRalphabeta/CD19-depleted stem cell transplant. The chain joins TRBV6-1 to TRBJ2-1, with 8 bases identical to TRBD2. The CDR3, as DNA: TGTGCCAGCACCGGGACTAGATACAATGAGCAGTTCTTC. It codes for CASTGTRYNEQFF.